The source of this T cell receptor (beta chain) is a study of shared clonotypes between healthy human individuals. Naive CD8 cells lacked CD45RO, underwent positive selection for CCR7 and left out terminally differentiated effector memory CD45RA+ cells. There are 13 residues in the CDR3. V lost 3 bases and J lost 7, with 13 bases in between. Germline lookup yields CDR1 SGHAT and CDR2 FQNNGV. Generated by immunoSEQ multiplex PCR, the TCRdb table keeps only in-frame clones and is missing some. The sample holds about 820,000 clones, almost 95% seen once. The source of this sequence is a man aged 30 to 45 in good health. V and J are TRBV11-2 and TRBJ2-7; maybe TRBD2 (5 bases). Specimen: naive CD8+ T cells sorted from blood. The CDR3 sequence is CASSLGSPGEQYF. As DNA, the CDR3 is TGTGCCAGCAGCTTGGGATCTCCGGGGGAGCAGTACTTC. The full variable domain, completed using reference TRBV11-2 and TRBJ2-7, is EAGVAQSPRYKIIEKRQSVAFWCNPISGHATLYWYQQILGQGPKLLIQFQNNGVVDDSQLPKDRFSAERLKGVDSTLKIQPAKLEDSAVYLCASSLGSPGEQYFGPGTRLTVT.